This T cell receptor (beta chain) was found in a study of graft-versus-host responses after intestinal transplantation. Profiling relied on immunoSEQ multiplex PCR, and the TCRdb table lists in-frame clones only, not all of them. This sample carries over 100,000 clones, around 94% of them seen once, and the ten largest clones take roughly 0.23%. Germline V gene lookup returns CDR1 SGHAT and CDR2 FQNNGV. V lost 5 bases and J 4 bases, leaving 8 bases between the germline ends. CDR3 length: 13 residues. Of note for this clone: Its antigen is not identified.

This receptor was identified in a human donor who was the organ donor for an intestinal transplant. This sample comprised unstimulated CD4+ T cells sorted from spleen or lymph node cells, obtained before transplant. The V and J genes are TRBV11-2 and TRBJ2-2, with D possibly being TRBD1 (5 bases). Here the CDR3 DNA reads TGTGCCAGCAGCCCAAGGGGCACCGGGGAGCTGTTTTTT. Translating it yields CASSPRGTGELFF.